The 31 T cell receptor beta chains below all came from one sample that was sequenced in a study of T cells after posttransplantation cyclophosphamide. Busulfan-fludarabine conditioning, marrow transplant, and cyclophosphamide on days +3 and +4 were administered. Assay: immunoSEQ multiplex PCR; the TCRdb copy retains only in-frame clones and omits some. The data hold around 10,000 clones, with around 81% observed a single time. This sample comprised PBMCs, obtained around 2,000 days after allogeneic stem cell transplant with posttransplant cyclophosphamide. These receptor sequences come from a female patient aged 50-59 years who received an allogeneic stem cell transplant from a related donor, was CMV-positive, and had no GVHD. T cells may partly derive from the graft donor.

The J gene is TRBJ2-6, the V gene TRBV19; D is possibly TRBD2 (5 bases). Looked up from germline, CDR1 is LNHDA and CDR2 is SQIVND (reference sequence). This CDR3 spans 15 amino acids. V lost 7 bases, J lost 8 bases, and 18 bases lay in between. The CDR3 loop is CASNQIGVTPNVLTF. The CDR3 nucleotides read TGTGCCAGTAATCAAATCGGGGTAACGCCCAACGTCCTGACTTTC.

CDR3 region: CASSFPGYEQYF. CDR3 DNA: TGTGCCAGCAGCTTCCCGGGATACGAGCAGTACTTC. The rearrangement links TRBV7-9 to TRBJ2-7, with a weak D call TRBD2 (5 bases). Germline values: CDR1 SEHNR, CDR2 FQNEAQ (reference sequence). V was clipped by 3 bases and J by 4 bases, with 7 bases between them. This CDR3 has 12 residues.

The chain joins TRBV6-5 to TRBJ2-5, with D maybe TRBD2 (6 bases). CDR1 is MNHEY, CDR2 SVGAGI, per germline. CDR3 length equals 14 residues. Trimming pared 5 bases from V and 4 bases from J, leaving 14 bases between. The CDR3 loop reads CASSRGSWGETQYF. CDR3 bases: TGTGCCAGCAGTCGGGGGAGTTGGGGAGAGACCCAGTACTTC.

The chain employs TRBV11-2 and TRBJ2-1, with TRBD2 matching 13 bases. The V gene's germline CDR1 is SGHAT and CDR2 FQNNGV. This CDR3 spans 17 amino acids. V shed 5 bases and J 12 bases; nucleotides not matched to a gene: 16. The CDR3, as DNA: TGTGCCAGCAGCCTAGTATTGTCACTAGCGGGAGGGCGGGTGCAGTTCTTC. This gives the protein CASSLVLSLAGGRVQFF.

V gene TRBV7-9 combines with J gene TRBJ2-7; tentative D call: TRBD2 (6 bases). CDR3 length: 14 residues. Trimming cost V 7 bases and J 7 bases, with 20 bases left between them. Looked up from germline, CDR1 is SEHNR and CDR2 is FQNEAQ (reference sequence). CDR3 coding DNA: TGTGCCAGCACCCCCGGGTCCGGGGCGGGGGAGCAGTACTTC. This translates into CASTPGSGAGEQYF.

The V call is TRBV27, the J call TRBJ2-2; TRBD2 agrees at 9 bases. Germline lookup yields CDR1 MNHEY and CDR2 SMNVEV (reference sequence). J was trimmed by 7 bases and V by 4 bases; bases with no gene match: 7. The CDR3 totals 15 residues. CDR3 DNA sequence: TGTGCCAGCAGTTATAGCGGGAGTTTTAGCGGGGAGCTGTTTTTT. Its protein is CASSYSGSFSGELFF.

This chain connects TRBV7-2 to TRBJ1-1, with 9 bases fitting TRBD1. CDR1 is SGHTA, CDR2 FQGNSA, per germline. This CDR3 has 17 amino acids. V dropped 1 base and J dropped 5; count of bases not matched to a gene: 11. CDR3 nucleotide sequence: TGTGCCAGCAGCTTAGGAGGGTGGGGACAGGGTGGAACTGAAGCTTTCTTT. Its translation: CASSLGGWGQGGTEAFF.

This sequence joins TRBV5-4 and TRBJ2-3; D is undetermined. Germline V gene sequence: CDR1 SGHNT, CDR2 YYREEE (reference sequence). This CDR3 is 14 amino acids long. With 0 bases removed from V and 0 bases from J, the gap between germline ends came to 5 bases. The CDR3 DNA sequence: TGTGCCAGCAGCTTGGGCACTAGCACAGATACGCAGTATTTT. This encodes CASSLGTSTDTQYF.

This chain uses TRBV27 with TRBJ2-7; 7 nucleotides agree with TRBD1. The CDR3 has 14 residues. Germline V gene sequence: CDR1 MNHEY, CDR2 SMNVEV (reference sequence). Trimming cost V 5 bases and J 1 base; bases outside gene matches: 5. CDR3 coding DNA: TGTGCCAGCAGTGGAACAGGGGTTTCCTACGAGCAGTACTTC. Protein sequence: CASSGTGVSYEQYF.

Note on this clone: The conserved closing phenylalanine or tryptophan is absent in this CDR3, likely reflecting a read error. It is unclear where the CDR3 begins or ends on the DNA, so no DNA is shown, and the CDR3 is as TCRdb lists it. The J gene is TRBJ2-7, the V gene TRBV10-3; the D call TRBD1 from the table was never checked on the DNA. Per the germline V gene, CDR1 is ENHRY and CDR2 is SYGVKD. The CDR3 spans 8 residues, counting both ends. This CDR3 is CAISEIQS.

This clone is a singleton in its sample. V and J are TRBV12-5 and TRBJ2-1; perhaps TRBD2 as D (7 bases). Germline V CDR1 and CDR2: LGHNT, FRNRAP. Trimming pared 6 bases from V and 9 bases from J, leaving 15 bases between. The CDR3 covers 13 residues. The CDR3 is CASGFGGGREQFF. CDR3 DNA sequence: TGTGCTAGTGGATTTGGGGGGGGGCGTGAGCAGTTCTTC.

The rearrangement uses TRBV9 and TRBJ1-1, with D maybe TRBD1 (5 bases). Germline V lookup: CDR1 SGDLS, CDR2 YYNGEE. The CDR3 has 15 residues. The ends were cut back, 0 bases at V and 3 bases at J, with 12 bases in the middle. DNA of the CDR3: TGTGCCAGCAGCGTAGAGGGCAGGGCATACACTGAAGCTTTCTTT. It translates to CASSVEGRAYTEAFF.

The chain employs TRBV7-8 and TRBJ2-3; 10 nucleotides match TRBD2. Germline-derived CDR1 and CDR2 are SGHVS and FQNEAQ. V gave up 0 bases and J gave up 2 bases; unmatched junction bases: 17. The CDR3 runs 21 residues. In nucleotides, the CDR3 is TGTGCCAGCAGCTTAGCGCTACTAGCGGGAAGCCTATTTGGGGACACAGATACGCAGTATTTT. As protein: CASSLALLAGSLFGDTDTQYF. Together with reference TRBV7-8 and TRBJ2-3, the CDR3 gives the full variable domain: GAGVSQSPRYKVAKRGQDVALRCDPISGHVSLFWYQQALGQGPEFLTYFQNEAQLDKSGLPSDRFFAERPEGSVSTLKIQRTQQEDSAVYLCASSLALLAGSLFGDTDTQYFGPGTRLTVL.

This clone was recorded once. This rearrangement joins TRBV5-1 to TRBJ2-3; 7 bases are a match to TRBD1. J was trimmed by 2 bases and V by 5 bases; bases with no gene match: 8. Germline CDR1 is SGHRS and CDR2 is YFSETQ. This CDR3 is 15 amino acids long. For the CDR3, the DNA is TGCGCCAGCAGGACGGGACAGCCAAACACAGATACGCAGTATTTT. Its translation is CASRTGQPNTDTQYF.

The chain joins TRBV28 to TRBJ2-5, with 8 positions matching TRBD2. Trimming removed 3 bases from V and 2 bases from J; junction bases left unmatched: 8. Germline V lookup: CDR1 MDHEN, CDR2 SYDVKM. This CDR3 region has 16 residues. CDR3 protein: CASSFRIAGLQETQYF. In DNA form, the CDR3 reads TGTGCCAGCAGTTTCCGGATAGCGGGGCTTCAAGAGACCCAGTACTTC.

V is TRBV18 and J is TRBJ2-6, with a weak D call TRBD1 (7 bases). Germline loops: CDR1 KGHSH, CDR2 LQKENI. Trimming stripped 8 bases from V and 1 base from J, with 24 bases between. CDR3 length equals 19 residues. The CDR3 DNA reads TGTGCCAGCCACCCGGCCTTGACAGGGAGGTCTTCTGGGGCCAACGTCCTGACTTTC. Protein: CASHPALTGRSSGANVLTF. Based on the CDR3 plus reference TRBV18 and TRBJ2-6, the full variable domain is NAGVMQNPRHLVRRRGQEARLRCSPMKGHSHVYWYRQLPEEGLKFMVYLQKENIIDESGMPKERFSAEFPKEGPSILRIQQVVRGDSAAYFCASHPALTGRSSGANVLTFGAGSRLTVL.

V usage is TRBV9 and J usage is TRBJ2-3; D perhaps matches TRBD2 (5 bases). Germline CDR1 reads SGDLS; CDR2 reads YYNGEE. CDR3 length: 16 amino acids. V dropped 4 bases and J dropped 0 bases, with 15 bases sitting between them. Written as DNA, the CDR3 is TGTGCCAGCAGCACACGACTAACCACAAGCACAGATACGCAGTATTTT. Encoded protein: CASSTRLTTSTDTQYF.

V usage is TRBV27 and J usage is TRBJ1-2; D might be TRBD1 (6 bases). The germline V and J ends were trimmed by 1 base and 4 bases, with 16 bases remaining between them. The CDR3 has 16 amino acids. CDR1 is MNHEY and CDR2 is SMNVEV in the germline V gene (reference sequence). This CDR3 reads CASSLFPQGTLYGYTF. CDR3 in DNA: TGTGCCAGCAGTTTATTCCCCCAGGGGACCCTCTATGGCTACACCTTC.

The V gene is TRBV27, the J gene TRBJ1-5; 8 bases align to TRBD1. Germline V CDR1 and CDR2: MNHEY, SMNVEV (reference sequence). The CDR3 spans 20 residues. The V gene end was trimmed by 5 bases and the J gene end by 1 base; junction bases not matched to a gene: 19. The CDR3 loop is CASSLRRGRVGLQSNQPQHF. CDR3 bases: TGTGCCAGCAGTCTTCGCAGGGGGCGGGTAGGGTTACAGAGCAATCAGCCCCAGCATTTT.

This clone was found a few times. The chain has TRBV28 and TRBJ1-2; a weak D match, TRBD1 (5 bases). Per germline, CDR1 MDHEN and CDR2 SYDVKM. CDR3 length equals 16 residues. Trimming stripped 6 bases from V and 4 bases from J, with 21 bases between. CDR3 amino acids: CASSSPGQGGSYGYTF. The CDR3, as DNA: TGTGCCAGCAGCTCCCCGGGGCAGGGAGGATCCTATGGCTACACCTTC.

The chain uses TRBV30 and TRBJ2-7, with D tentatively TRBD2 (6 bases). V was shortened by 4 bases and J by 0 bases, with 7 bases between the two germline ends. Germline CDR1 reads GTSNPN; CDR2 reads SVGIG (reference sequence). The CDR3 loop spans 12 amino acids. The CDR3 protein is CAWKGLSYEQYF. CDR3 DNA: TGTGCCTGGAAGGGACTCTCCTACGAGCAGTACTTC.

The chain is built from TRBV4-1 and TRBJ2-4; 7 nucleotides line up with TRBD1. This CDR3 spans 15 amino acids. V was pared by 3 bases and J by 9 bases, with 11 bases of the junction left unmatched. In germline, CDR1 is MGHRA, CDR2 YSYEKL. Here the CDR3 DNA reads TGCGCCAGCAGCCACCTAAATTTTCACAGGGGCATTCAGTACTTC. Translating gives CASSHLNFHRGIQYF.

The chain combines TRBV4-1 with TRBJ2-2; unclear D gene. The CDR3 is made up of 16 amino acids. Germline loops: CDR1 MGHRA, CDR2 YSYEKL. The V and J ends lost 1 base and 4 bases respectively, with 13 bases between them. In nucleotides, the CDR3 is TGCGCCAGCAGCCAAGCGAACCTAGTTATCACCGGGGAGCTGTTTTTT. Its protein product is CASSQANLVITGELFF.

This rearrangement joins TRBV15 to TRBJ1-1; D call uncertain. In germline, CDR1 is LNHNV, CDR2 YYDKDF (reference sequence). CDR3 length: 12 residues. Trimming took off 2 bases at V and 7 bases at J, with 8 bases between the two ends. This CDR3 is CATSRLYSEAFF. CDR3 sequence (DNA): TGTGCCACCAGCAGATTATACAGTGAAGCTTTCTTT. Drawing the rest from reference TRBV15 and TRBJ1-1, the complete variable domain is DAMVIQNPRYQVTQFGKPVTLSCSQTLNHNVMYWYQQKSSQAPKLLFHYYDKDFNNEADTPDNFQSRRPNTSFCFLDIRSPGLGDTAMYLCATSRLYSEAFFGQGTRLTVV.

V is TRBV5-1 and J is TRBJ2-3; TRBD2 is a possible D gene (5 bases). The germline gives CDR1 SGHRS, CDR2 YFSETQ. The CDR3 runs to 16 residues. V lost 0 bases and J 1 base, leaving 12 bases between the germline ends. The CDR3 region has the DNA TGCGCCAGCAGCTTGGCCTTGGGAGTCGGCACAGATACGCAGTATTTT. It translates to CASSLALGVGTDTQYF.

J is TRBJ2-2 and V is TRBV4-2, with TRBD1 matching over 8 bases. Germline values: CDR1 LGHNA, CDR2 YNFKEQ. CDR3 size: 16 residues. With 1 base clipped from V and 0 bases from J, the junction kept 1 base outside the gene matches. The CDR3 region has the DNA TGTGCCAGCAGCCAAGCGACAGGGGCGAACACCGGGGAGCTGTTTTTT. It translates to CASSQATGANTGELFF.

The V and J genes are TRBV2 and TRBJ1-2; maybe TRBD1 (5 bases). This CDR3 contains 12 residues. V gave up 5 bases and J gave up 6 bases, with 10 bases separating them. The germline V gene encodes CDR1 SNHLY and CDR2 FYNNEI. CDR3 in amino acids: CASSQDSHGYTF. The CDR3 DNA reads as TGTGCCAGCAGTCAAGACAGTCATGGCTACACCTTC.

This clone appeared a single time. CDR3 in DNA: TGCAGCGTTGGTGGCAGGGCGTGGGAGACCCAGTACTTC. Its protein is CSVGGRAWETQYF. The chain carries TRBV29-1 and TRBJ2-5; TRBD1 might be the D (5 bases). Trimming shortened V by 4 bases and J by 5 bases, and 14 bases separated the two germline ends. This CDR3 spans 13 amino acids. Germline V gives CDR1 SQVTM, CDR2 ANQGSEA.

CDR3 nucleotide sequence: TGCGCCAGCAGCCCGGGACAGGGGGCAGTTAATGAGCAGTTCTTC. This gives the protein CASSPGQGAVNEQFF. The rearrangement links TRBV4-1 to TRBJ2-1; 12 nucleotides align to TRBD1. CDR1 MGHRA and CDR2 YSYEKL come from the germline V gene. The CDR3 totals 15 residues. V lost 4 bases and J lost 7; bases outside the gene matches: 5.

The J gene is TRBJ1-5, the V gene TRBV27; no firm D call. The germline V gene encodes CDR1 MNHEY and CDR2 SMNVEV (reference sequence). CDR3 length: 10 amino acids. The V end lost 8 bases, the J end lost 6 bases, and 5 bases lay between the germline ends. CDR3 amino acids: CASGRQPQHF. In DNA, the CDR3 is TGTGCCAGCGGCCGTCAGCCCCAGCATTTT.

V usage is TRBV18 and J usage is TRBJ1-1; D unresolved. Looked up from germline, CDR1 is KGHSH and CDR2 is LQKENI. Trimming cost V 2 bases and J 1 base, with 11 bases left between them. The CDR3 extends over 15 amino acids. The CDR3: CASSPFRESNTEAFF. CDR3 nucleotide sequence: TGTGCCAGCTCACCATTCCGAGAATCGAACACTGAAGCTTTCTTT.